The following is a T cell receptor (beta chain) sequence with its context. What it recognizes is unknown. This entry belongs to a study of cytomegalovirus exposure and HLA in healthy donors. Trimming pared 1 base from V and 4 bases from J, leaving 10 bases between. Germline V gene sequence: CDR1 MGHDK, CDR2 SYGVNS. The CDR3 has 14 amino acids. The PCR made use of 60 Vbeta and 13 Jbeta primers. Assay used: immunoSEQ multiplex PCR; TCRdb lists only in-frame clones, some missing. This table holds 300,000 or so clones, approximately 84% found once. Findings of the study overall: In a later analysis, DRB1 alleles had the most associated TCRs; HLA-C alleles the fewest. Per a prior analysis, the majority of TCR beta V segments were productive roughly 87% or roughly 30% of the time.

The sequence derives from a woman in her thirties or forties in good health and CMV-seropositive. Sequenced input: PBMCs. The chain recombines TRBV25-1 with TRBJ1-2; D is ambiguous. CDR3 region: CASSELSGTYGYTF. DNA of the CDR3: TGTGCCAGCAGTGAATTATCGGGTACCTATGGCTACACCTTC.